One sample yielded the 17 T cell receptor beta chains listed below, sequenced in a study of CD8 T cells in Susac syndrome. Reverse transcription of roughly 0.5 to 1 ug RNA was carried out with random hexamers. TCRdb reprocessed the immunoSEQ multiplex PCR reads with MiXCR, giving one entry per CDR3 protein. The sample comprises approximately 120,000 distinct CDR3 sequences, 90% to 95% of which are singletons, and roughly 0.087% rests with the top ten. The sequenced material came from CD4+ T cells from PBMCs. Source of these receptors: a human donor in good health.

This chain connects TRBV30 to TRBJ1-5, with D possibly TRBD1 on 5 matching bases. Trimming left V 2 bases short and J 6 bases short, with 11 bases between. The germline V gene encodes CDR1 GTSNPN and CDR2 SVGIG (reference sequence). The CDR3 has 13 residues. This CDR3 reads CAWSRGGGQPQHF. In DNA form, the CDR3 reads TGTGCCTGGAGTAGGGGAGGCGGTCAGCCCCAGCATTTT.

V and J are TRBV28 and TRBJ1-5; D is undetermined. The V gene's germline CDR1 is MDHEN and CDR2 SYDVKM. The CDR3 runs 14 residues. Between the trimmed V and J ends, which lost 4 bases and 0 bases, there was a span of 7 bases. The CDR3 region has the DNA TGTGCCAGCAGTTCCCAGTATAGCAATCAGCCCCAGCATTTT. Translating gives CASSSQYSNQPQHF.

The CDR3 DNA follows: TGCGCCAGCAGCCGCCAAACAGGGGGCGCAGAGACCCAGTACTTC. It encodes CASSRQTGGAETQYF. This sequence joins TRBV4-3 and TRBJ2-5; the match to TRBD1 covers 9 bases. The CDR3 contains 15 residues. CDR1 LGHNA and CDR2 YSLEER come from the germline V gene. With 4 bases clipped from V and 4 bases from J, the junction kept 7 bases outside the gene matches.

The DNA for the CDR3 is TGTGCCAGTAGTAAACAGGGGGACTCCTACGAGCAGTACTTC. Protein sequence: CASSKQGDSYEQYF. The chain is built from TRBV19 and TRBJ2-7; 8 nucleotides agree with TRBD1. J lost 0 bases, V lost 4 bases, and 2 bases had no gene match. CDR3 size: 14 residues. Germline V lookup: CDR1 LNHDA, CDR2 SQIVND (reference sequence).

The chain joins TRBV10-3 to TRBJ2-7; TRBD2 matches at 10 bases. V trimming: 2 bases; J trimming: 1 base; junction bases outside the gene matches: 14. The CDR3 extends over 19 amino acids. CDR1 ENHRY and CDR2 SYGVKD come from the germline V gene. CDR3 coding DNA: TGTGCCATCAGTGAGCGTGTAGCGGGAGGACCCATGATATCCTACGAGCAGTACTTC. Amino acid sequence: CAISERVAGGPMISYEQYF.

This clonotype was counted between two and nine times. CDR3 sequence reads: CSVDGQGANEQYF. The CDR3 DNA reads TGCAGCGTTGATGGACAGGGGGCGAACGAGCAGTACTTC. This sequence joins TRBV29-1 and TRBJ2-7; 11 positions match TRBD1. With V trimmed by 3 bases and J by 5 bases, 3 bases remained unmatched. This CDR3 contains 13 residues. Looked up from germline, CDR1 is SQVTM and CDR2 is ANQGSEA.

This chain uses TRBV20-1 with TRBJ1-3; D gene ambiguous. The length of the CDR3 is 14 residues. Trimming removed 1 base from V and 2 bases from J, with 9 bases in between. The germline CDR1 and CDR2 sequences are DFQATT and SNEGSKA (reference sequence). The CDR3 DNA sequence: TGCAGTGCTAGAGCCGGATCCGCTGGAAACACCATATATTTT. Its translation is CSARAGSAGNTIYF.

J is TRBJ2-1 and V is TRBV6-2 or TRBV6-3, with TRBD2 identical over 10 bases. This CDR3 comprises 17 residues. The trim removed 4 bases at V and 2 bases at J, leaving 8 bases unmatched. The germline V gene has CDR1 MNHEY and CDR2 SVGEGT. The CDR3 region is CASSFHGLAVTYNEQFF. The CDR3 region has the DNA TGTGCCAGCAGTTTTCACGGACTAGCGGTCACCTACAATGAGCAGTTCTTC.

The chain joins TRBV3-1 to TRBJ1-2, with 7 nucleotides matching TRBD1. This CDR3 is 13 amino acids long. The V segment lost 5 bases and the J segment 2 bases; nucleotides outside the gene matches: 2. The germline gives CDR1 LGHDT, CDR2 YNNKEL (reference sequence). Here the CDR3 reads CASSSRGNYGYTF. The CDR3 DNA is TGTGCCAGCAGCTCCAGGGGGAACTATGGCTACACCTTC.

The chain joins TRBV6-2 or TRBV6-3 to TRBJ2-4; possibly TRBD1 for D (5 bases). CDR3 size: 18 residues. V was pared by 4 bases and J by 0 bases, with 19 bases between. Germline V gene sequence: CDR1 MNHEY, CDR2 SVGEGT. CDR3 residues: CASSSLLRQPLAKNIQYF. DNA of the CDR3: TGTGCCAGCAGTTCCCTCCTAAGACAGCCCTTAGCCAAAAACATTCAGTACTTC.

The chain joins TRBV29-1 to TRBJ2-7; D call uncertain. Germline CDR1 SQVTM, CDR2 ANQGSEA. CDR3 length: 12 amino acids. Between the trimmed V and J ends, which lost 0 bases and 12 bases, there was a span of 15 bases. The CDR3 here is CSVEDARTGRYF. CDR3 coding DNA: TGCAGCGTTGAAGATGCGCGGACCGGACGGTACTTC.

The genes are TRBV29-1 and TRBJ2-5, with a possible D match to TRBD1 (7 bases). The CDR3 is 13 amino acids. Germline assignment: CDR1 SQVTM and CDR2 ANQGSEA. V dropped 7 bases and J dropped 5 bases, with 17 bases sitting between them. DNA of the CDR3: TGCAGCGCCGACGGAGGGGGCGCGGAGACCCAGTACTTC. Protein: CSADGGGAETQYF.

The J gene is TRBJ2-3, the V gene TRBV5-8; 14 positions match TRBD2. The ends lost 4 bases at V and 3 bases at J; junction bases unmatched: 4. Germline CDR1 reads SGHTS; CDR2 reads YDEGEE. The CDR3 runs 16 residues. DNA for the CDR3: TGTGCCAGCAGCAGTTGGACTAGCGGGAGGACAGATACGCAGTATTTT. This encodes CASSSWTSGRTDTQYF.

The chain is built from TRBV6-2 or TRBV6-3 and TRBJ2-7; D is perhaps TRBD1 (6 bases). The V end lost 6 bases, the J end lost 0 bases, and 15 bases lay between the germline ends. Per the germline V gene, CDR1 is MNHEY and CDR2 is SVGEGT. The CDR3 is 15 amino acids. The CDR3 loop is CASSPSGTNSYEQYF. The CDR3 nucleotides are TGTGCCAGCAGCCCCTCCGGGACAAACTCCTACGAGCAGTACTTC.

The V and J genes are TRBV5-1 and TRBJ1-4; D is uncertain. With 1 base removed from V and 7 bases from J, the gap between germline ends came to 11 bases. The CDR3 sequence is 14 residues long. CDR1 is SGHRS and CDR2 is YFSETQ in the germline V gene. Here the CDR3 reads CASSLYPVGEKLFF. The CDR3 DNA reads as TGCGCCAGCAGCTTGTATCCCGTGGGTGAAAAACTGTTTTTT.

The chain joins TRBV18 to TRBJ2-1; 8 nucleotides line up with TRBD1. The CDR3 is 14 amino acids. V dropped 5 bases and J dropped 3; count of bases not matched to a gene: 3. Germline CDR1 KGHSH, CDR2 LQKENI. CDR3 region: CASSSDRVYNEQFF. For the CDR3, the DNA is TGTGCCAGCTCATCGGACAGGGTCTACAATGAGCAGTTCTTC. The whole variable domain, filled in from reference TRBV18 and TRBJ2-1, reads NAGVMQNPRHLVRRRGQEARLRCSPMKGHSHVYWYRQLPEEGLKFMVYLQKENIIDESGMPKERFSAEFPKEGPSILRIQQVVRGDSAAYFCASSSDRVYNEQFFGPGTRLTVL.

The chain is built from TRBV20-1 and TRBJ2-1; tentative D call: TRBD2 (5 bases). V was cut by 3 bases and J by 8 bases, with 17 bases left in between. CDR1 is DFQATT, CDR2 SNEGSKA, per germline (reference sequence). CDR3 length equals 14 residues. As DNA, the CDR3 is TGCAGTGCTAGCACCGGACTCCTGAGGGATGAGCAGTTCTTC. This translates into CSASTGLLRDEQFF.